This note documents a single T cell receptor beta chain sequence. In the same sample, other DNA sequences code for this CDR3. The sample is drawn from a study of blood T cell repertoires in COVID-19. The germline CDR1 and CDR2 sequences are MDHEN and SYDVKM. J gave up 5 bases and V 9 bases, and 5 bases lay outside the gene matches. The CDR3 is 12 amino acids. Enrollees, roughly 18 to 89 years old, lived in 20 to 25 US areas. Grouping used clinical history reported by participants in a survey and questionnaire. In the source study's methods: From reference gene primer amplification, estimates of nucleated cell counts were derived. TCRdb's table, derived via immunoSEQ multiplex PCR, lists solely in-frame clones and lacks some. The D gene and trimming were derived from the DNA, and the V and J assignments and clone size from that table. The repertoire holds 140,000 to 150,000 clones, around 87% seen once, with around 10% in the top ten.

This TCR came from a man aged 60 to 75 who had recovered from COVID-19. The specimen sequenced was PBMCs or T cells enriched from blood (not recorded which). The chain employs TRBV28 and TRBJ1-2, with 8 bases lining up with TRBD1. The CDR3 here is CASGDRGYGYTF. DNA for the CDR3: TGTGCCAGTGGAGACAGGGGTTATGGCTACACCTTC.